The source of this T cell receptor beta chain is a study of T cells in Graves' hyperthyroidism and ophthalmopathy. V was clipped by 3 bases and J by 6 bases; unmatched bases: 4. The CDR3 has 15 amino acids. Germline CDR1 MDHEN, CDR2 SYDVKM. Researchers took RNA transcripts and amplified the TCR beta CDR3 regions from them. RT-PCR in the first round (using the HTBI primer set) targeted the TCR CDR3. TCRdb re-called the multiplex PCR reads with MiXCR, one entry per CDR3 protein. Altogether about 560,000 distinct CDR3 sequences are present, 16% being singletons, with the ten largest covering around 19%. Source material: blood. The gene calls are TRBV28 and TRBJ1-6; 8 bases are shared with TRBD1. The TCR comes from a woman between 18 and 29 years old with Graves' hyperthyroidism. The chain's CDR3 is CASSFSQGANSPLHF. DNA for the CDR3: TGTGCCAGCAGTTTCAGTCAGGGGGCTAATTCACCCCTCCACTTT.